This T cell receptor (beta chain) was sequenced during a study of cytomegalovirus exposure and HLA in healthy donors. The wider study: Earlier, 200 million or so T cells were analyzed, and some 120 million unique TCR beta sequences were found among them. Study-level results: Rarity characterized most TCR sequences, yet some public TCRs appeared in many donors.

On this clone: Its specificity is not known.

PCR used 60 Vbeta primers and 13 Jbeta primers. Only in-frame clones appear in the TCRdb table, and some are missing; sequencing was by immunoSEQ multiplex PCR. This repertoire includes approximately 50,000 clones. This CDR3 contains 14 residues. From germline, CDR1 is MNHEY and CDR2 SVGAGI. Trimming removed 8 bases from V and 4 bases from J, with 17 bases in between. The sequence was obtained from a male donor in good health and CMV-seropositive. The sequencing input was PBMCs. The rearrangement joins TRBV6-5 to TRBJ1-2; the D gene is possibly TRBD1 (5 bases). This CDR3 reads CASQQGRMGYGYTF. CDR3 in DNA: TGTGCCAGCCAGCAGGGCCGCATGGGCTATGGCTACACCTTC.